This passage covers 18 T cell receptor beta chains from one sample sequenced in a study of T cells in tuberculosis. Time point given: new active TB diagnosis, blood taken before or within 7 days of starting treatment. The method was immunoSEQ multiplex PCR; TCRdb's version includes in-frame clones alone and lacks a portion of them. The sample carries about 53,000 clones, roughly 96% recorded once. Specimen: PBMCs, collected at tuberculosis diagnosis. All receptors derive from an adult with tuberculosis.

The CDR3, as DNA: TGTGCCAGCAGCTTAGTTGGGACAGGGAGGAATGAGCAGTTCTTC. Amino acid sequence: CASSLVGTGRNEQFF. The chain joins TRBV7-2 to TRBJ2-1, with 9 bases that match TRBD1. Germline V gives CDR1 SGHTA, CDR2 FQGNSA. The CDR3 runs 15 residues. V shed 1 base, J shed 7 bases, and the junction held 5 bases outside the gene matches.

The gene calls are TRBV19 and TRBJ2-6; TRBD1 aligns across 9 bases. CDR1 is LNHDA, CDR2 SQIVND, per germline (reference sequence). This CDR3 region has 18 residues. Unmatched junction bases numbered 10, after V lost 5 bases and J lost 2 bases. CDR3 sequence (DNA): TGTGCCAGTAGTTCTTTTAGACAGGGGGGAACTGGGGCCAACGTCCTGACTTTC. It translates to CASSSFRQGGTGANVLTF.

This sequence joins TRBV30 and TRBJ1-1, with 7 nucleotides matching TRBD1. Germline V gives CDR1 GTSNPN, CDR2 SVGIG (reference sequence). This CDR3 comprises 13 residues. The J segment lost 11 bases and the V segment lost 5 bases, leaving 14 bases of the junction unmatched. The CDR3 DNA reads TGTGCCTGGGGGCCGGGACAGACCTGGGGGGCTTTCTTT. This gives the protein CAWGPGQTWGAFF.

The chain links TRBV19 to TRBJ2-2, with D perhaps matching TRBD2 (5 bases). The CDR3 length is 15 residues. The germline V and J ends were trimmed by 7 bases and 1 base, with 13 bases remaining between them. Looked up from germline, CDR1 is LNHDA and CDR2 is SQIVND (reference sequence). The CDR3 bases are TGTGCCAGTACGTACCCCGGGAAGAACACCGGGGAGCTGTTTTTT. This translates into CASTYPGKNTGELFF. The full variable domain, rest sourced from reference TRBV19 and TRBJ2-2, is DGGITQSPKYLFRKEGQNVTLSCEQNLNHDAMYWYRQDPGQGLRLIYYSQIVNDFQKGDIAEGYSVSREKKESFPLTVTSAQKNPTAFYLCASTYPGKNTGELFFGEGSRLTVL.

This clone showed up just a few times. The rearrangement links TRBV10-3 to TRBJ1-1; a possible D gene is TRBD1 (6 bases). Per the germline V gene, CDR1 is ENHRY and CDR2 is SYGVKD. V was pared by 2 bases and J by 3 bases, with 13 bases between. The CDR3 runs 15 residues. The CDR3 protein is CAISEGGSSDTEAFF. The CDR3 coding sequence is TGTGCCATCAGTGAGGGGGGCTCCTCGGACACTGAAGCTTTCTTT.

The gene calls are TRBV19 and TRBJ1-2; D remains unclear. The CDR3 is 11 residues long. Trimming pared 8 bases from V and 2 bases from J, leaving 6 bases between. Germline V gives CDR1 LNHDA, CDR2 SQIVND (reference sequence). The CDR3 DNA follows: TGTGCCAGTCAGTCCAACTATGGCTACACCTTC. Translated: CASQSNYGYTF.

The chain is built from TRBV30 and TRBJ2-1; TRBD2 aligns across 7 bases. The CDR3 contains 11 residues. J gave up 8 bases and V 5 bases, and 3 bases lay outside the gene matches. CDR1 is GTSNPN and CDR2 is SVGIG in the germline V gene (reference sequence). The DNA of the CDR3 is TGTGCCTGGGGACTAGACTATGAGCAGTTCTTC. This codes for CAWGLDYEQFF.

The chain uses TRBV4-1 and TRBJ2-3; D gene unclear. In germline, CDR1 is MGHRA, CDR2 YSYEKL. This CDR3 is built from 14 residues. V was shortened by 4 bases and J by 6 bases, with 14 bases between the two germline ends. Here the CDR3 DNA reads TGCGCCAGCAGCCCGTATCAACAAAAGGATACGCAGTATTTT. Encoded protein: CASSPYQQKDTQYF.

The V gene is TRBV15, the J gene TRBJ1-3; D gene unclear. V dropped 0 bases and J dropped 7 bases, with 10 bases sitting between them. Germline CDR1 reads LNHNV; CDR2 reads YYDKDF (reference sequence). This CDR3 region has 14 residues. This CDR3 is CATSREGTWNTIYF. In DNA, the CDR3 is TGTGCCACCAGCAGAGAGGGCACCTGGAACACCATATATTTT. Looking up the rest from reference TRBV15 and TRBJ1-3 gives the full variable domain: DAMVIQNPRYQVTQFGKPVTLSCSQTLNHNVMYWYQQKSSQAPKLLFHYYDKDFNNEADTPDNFQSRRPNTSFCFLDIRSPGLGDTAMYLCATSREGTWNTIYFGEGSWLTVV.

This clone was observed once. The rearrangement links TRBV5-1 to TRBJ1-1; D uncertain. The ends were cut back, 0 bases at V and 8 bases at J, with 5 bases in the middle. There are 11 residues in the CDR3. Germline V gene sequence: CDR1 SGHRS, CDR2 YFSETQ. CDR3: CASSLGGEAFF. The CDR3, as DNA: TGCGCCAGCAGCTTGGGAGGGGAAGCTTTCTTT. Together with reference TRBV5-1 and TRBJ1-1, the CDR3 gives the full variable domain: KAGVTQTPRYLIKTRGQQVTLSCSPISGHRSVSWYQQTPGQGLQFLFEYFSETQRNKGNFPGRFSGRQFSNSRSEMNVSTLELGDSALYLCASSLGGEAFFGQGTRLTVV.

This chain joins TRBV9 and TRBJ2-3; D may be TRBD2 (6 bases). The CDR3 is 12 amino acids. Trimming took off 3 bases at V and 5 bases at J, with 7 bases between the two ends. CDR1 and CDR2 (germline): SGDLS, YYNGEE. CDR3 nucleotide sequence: TGTGCCAGCAGCGGCGGGGTAGATACGCAGTATTTT. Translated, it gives CASSGGVDTQYF.

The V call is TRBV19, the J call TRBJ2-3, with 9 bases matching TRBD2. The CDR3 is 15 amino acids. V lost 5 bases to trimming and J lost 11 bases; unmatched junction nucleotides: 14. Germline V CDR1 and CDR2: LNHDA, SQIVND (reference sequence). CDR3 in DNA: TGTGCCAGTAGTCCCCCCGGGACTAGCCTTCTGGGGCAGTATTTT. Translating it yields CASSPPGTSLLGQYF.

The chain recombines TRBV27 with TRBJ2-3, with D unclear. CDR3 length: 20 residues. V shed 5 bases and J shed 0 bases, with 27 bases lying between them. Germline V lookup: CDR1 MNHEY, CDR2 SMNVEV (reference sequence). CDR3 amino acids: CASSKLFRLSSRPSTDTQYF. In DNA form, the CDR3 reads TGTGCCAGCAGTAAACTATTTAGGCTATCGAGTAGACCGAGCACAGATACGCAGTATTTT.

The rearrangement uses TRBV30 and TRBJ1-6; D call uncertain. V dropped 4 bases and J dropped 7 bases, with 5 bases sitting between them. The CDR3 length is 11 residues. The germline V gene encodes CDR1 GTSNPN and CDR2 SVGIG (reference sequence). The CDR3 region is CAWNRNSPLHF. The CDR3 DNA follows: TGTGCCTGGAACAGAAATTCACCCCTCCACTTT.

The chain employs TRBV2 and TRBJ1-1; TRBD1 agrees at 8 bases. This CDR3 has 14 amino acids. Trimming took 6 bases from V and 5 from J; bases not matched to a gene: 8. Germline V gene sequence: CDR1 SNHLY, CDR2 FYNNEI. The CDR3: CASRRTGLGTEAFF. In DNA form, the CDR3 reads TGTGCCAGCAGGCGGACAGGGTTGGGGACTGAAGCTTTCTTT.

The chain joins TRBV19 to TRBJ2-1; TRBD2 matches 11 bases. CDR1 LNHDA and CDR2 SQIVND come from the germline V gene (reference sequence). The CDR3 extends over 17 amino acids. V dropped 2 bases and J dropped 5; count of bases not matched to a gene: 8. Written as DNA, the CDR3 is TGTGCCAGTAGTATATCCTGGGGACTAGCGGTTAACAATGAGCAGTTCTTC. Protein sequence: CASSISWGLAVNNEQFF.

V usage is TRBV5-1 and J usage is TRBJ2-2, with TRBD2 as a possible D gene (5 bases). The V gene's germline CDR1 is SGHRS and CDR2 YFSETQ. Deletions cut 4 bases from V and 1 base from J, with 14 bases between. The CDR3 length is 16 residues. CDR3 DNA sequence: TGCGCCAGCAGCCCGCTGATCGGAGGGAACACCGGGGAGCTGTTTTTT. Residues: CASSPLIGGNTGELFF.

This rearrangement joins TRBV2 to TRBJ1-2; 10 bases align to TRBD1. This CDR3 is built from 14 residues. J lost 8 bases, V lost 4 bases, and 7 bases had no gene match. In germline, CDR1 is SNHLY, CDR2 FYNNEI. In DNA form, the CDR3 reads TGTGCCAGCAGTGGGACGGGACAGGGGCTCGGCTACACCTTC. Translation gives CASSGTGQGLGYTF.